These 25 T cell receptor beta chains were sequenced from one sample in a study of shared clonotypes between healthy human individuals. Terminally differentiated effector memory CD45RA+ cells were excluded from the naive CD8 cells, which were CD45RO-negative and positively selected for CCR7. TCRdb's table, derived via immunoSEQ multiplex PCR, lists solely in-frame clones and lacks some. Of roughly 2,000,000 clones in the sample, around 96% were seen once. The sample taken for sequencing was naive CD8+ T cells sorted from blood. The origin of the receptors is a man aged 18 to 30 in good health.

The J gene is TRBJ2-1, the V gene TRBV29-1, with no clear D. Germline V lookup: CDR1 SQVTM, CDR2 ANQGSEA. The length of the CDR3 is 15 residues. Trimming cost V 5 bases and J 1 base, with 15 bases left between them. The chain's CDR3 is CSVLPGRRSYNEQFF. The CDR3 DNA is TGCAGCGTTCTCCCCGGGCGTAGGTCCTACAATGAGCAGTTCTTC.

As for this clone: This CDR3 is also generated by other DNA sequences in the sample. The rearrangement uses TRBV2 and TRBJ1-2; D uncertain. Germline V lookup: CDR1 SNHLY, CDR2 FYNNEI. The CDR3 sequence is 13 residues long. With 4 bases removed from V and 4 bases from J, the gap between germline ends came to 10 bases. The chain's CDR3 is CASSGGEGYGYTF. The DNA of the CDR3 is TGTGCCAGCAGTGGGGGTGAGGGCTATGGCTACACCTTC.

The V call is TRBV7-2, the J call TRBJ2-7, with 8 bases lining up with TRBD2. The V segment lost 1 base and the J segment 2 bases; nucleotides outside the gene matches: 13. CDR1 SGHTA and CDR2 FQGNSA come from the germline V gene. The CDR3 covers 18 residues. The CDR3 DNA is TGTGCCAGCAGCTTAGACCCATTCCGGGAGGGCCCTACCTACGAGCAGTACTTC. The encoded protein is CASSLDPFREGPTYEQYF.

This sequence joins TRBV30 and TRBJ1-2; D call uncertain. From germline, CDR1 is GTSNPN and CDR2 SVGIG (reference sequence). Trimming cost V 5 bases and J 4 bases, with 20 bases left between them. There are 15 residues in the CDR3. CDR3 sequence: CAWSHPQYFSYGYTF. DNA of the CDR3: TGTGCCTGGTCCCATCCCCAGTATTTCTCCTATGGCTACACCTTC.

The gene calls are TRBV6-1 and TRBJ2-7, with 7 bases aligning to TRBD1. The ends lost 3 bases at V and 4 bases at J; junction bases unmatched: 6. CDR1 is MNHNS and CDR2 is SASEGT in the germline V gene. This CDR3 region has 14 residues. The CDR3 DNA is TGTGCCAGCAGTGAGACAGGGATAATATACGAGCAGTACTTC. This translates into CASSETGIIYEQYF.

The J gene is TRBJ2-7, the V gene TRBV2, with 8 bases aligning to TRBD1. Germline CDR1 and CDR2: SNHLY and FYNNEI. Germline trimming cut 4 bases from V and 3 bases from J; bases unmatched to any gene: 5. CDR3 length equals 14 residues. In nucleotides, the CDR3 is TGTGCCAGCAGTGTAGGGACAGGATACTACGAGCAGTACTTC. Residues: CASSVGTGYYEQYF.

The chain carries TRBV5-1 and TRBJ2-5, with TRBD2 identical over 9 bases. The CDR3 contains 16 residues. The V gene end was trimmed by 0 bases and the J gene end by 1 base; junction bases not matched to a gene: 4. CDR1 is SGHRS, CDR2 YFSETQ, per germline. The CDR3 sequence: CASSLAGREGQETQYF. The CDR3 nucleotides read TGCGCCAGCAGCTTGGCCGGGCGGGAGGGCCAAGAGACCCAGTACTTC.

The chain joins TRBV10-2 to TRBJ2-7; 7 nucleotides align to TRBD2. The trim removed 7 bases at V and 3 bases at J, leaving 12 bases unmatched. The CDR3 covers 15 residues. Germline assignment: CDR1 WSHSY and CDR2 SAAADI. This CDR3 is CASTPSLAEYYEQYF. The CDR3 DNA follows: TGCGCCAGCACCCCTTCCCTAGCGGAGTACTACGAGCAGTACTTC.

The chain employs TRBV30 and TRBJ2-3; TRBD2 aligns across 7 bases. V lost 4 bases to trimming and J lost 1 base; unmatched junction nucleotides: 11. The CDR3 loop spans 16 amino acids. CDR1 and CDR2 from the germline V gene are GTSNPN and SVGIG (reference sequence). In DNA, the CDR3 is TGTGCCTGGACCCCCTCCGGTGCGGGGGGCACAGATACGCAGTATTTT. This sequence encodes CAWTPSGAGGTDTQYF. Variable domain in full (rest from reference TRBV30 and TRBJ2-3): SQTIHQWPATLVQPVGSPLSLECTVEGTSNPNLYWYRQAAGRGLQLLFYSVGIGQISSEVPQNLSASRPQDRQFILSSKKLLLSDSGFYLCAWTPSGAGGTDTQYFGPGTRLTVL.

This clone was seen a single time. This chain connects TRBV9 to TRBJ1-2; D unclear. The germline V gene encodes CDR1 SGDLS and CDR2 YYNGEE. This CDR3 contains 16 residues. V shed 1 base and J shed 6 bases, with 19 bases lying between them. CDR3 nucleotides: TGTGCCAGCAGCGTACCTGACACCTCAGGCCAGAATGGCTACACCTTC. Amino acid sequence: CASSVPDTSGQNGYTF. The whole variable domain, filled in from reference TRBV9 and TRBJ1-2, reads DSGVTQTPKHLITATGQRVTLRCSPRSGDLSVYWYQQSLDQGLQFLIQYYNGEERAKGNILERFSAQQFPDLHSELNLSSLELGDSALYFCASSVPDTSGQNGYTFGSGTRLTVV.

CDR3 nucleotide sequence: TGTGCAAGTCGCTTAGTGGGGGTCAGGCTGAGCTCCTATAATTCACCCCTCCACTTT. This encodes CASRLVGVRLSSYNSPLHF. The chain combines TRBV12-2 with TRBJ1-6. TRBV12-2 is assigned pseudogene status. The CDR3 covers 19 residues.

Written as DNA, the CDR3 is TGTGCCAGCAGCGTCACAGGGATCGAGTACGAGCAGTACTTC. It is translated as CASSVTGIEYEQYF. This rearrangement joins TRBV6-5 to TRBJ2-7, with a tentative D call TRBD1 (6 bases). The CDR3 is made up of 14 amino acids. Trimming took 6 bases from V and 4 from J, leaving 16 bases between them. Germline CDR1 and CDR2: MNHEY and SVGAGI.

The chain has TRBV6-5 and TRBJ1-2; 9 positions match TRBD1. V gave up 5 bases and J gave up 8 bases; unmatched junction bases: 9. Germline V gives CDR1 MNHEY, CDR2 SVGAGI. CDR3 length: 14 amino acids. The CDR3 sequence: CASSQRTGVGGYTF. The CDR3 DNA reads TGTGCCAGCAGTCAACGGACAGGGGTTGGGGGCTACACCTTC.

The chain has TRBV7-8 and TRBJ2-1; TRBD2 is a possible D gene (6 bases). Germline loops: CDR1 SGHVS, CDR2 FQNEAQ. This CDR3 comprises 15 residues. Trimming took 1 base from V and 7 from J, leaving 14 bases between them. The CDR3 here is CASSLEAGIANEQFF. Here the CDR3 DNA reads TGTGCCAGCAGCTTAGAGGCGGGAATCGCAAATGAGCAGTTCTTC.

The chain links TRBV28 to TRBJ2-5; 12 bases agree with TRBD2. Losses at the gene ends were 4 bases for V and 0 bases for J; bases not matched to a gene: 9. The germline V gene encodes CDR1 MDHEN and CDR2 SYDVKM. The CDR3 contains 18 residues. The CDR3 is CASSSSPTSGGYQETQYF. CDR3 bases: TGTGCCAGCAGTTCCTCCCCGACTAGCGGGGGTTACCAAGAGACCCAGTACTTC.

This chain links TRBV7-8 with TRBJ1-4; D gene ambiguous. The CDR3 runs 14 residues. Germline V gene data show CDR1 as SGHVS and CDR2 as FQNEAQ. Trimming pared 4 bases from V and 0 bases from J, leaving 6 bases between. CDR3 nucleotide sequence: TGTGCCAGCAGCTCCCCTCCAACTAATGAAAAACTGTTTTTT. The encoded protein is CASSSPPTNEKLFF.

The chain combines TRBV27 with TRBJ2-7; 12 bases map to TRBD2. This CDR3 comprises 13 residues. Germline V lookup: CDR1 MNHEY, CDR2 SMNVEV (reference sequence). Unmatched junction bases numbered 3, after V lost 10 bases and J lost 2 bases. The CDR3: CATGLAGPYEQYF. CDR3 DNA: TGTGCCACCGGACTAGCGGGACCCTACGAGCAGTACTTC.

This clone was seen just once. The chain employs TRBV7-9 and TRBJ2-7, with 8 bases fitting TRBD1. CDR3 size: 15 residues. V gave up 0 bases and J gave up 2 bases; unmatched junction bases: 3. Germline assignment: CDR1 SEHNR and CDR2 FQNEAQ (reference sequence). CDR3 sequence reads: CASSLAVRGPYEQYF. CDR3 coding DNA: TGTGCCAGCAGCTTAGCGGTCAGGGGGCCCTACGAGCAGTACTTC.

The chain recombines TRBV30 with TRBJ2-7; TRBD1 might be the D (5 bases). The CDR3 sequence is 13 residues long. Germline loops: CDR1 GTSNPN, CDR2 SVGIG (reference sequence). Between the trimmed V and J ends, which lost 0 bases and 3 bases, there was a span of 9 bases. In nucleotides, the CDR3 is TGTGCCTGGAGTGTACATCAGGGCTACGAGCAGTACTTC. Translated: CAWSVHQGYEQYF. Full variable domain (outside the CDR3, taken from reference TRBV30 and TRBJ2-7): SQTIHQWPATLVQPVGSPLSLECTVEGTSNPNLYWYRQAAGRGLQLLFYSVGIGQISSEVPQNLSASRPQDRQFILSSKKLLLSDSGFYLCAWSVHQGYEQYFGPGTRLTVT.

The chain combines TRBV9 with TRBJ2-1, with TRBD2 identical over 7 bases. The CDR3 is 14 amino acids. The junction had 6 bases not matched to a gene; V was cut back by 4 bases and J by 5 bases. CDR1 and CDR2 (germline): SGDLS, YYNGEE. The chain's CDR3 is CASSTGTTHNEQFF. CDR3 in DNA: TGTGCCAGCAGCACGGGGACTACACACAATGAGCAGTTCTTC.

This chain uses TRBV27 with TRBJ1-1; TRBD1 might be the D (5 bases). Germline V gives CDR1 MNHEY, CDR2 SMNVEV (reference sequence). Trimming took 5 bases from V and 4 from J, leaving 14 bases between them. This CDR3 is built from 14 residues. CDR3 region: CASSPDLGGTEAFF. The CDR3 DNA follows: TGTGCCAGCAGTCCCGACTTGGGGGGCACTGAAGCTTTCTTT.

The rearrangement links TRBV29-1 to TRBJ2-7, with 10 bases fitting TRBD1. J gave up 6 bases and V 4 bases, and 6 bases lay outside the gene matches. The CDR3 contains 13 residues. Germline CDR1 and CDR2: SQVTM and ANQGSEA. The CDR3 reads CSVAGQGPGEQYF. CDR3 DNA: TGCAGCGTTGCGGGACAGGGGCCTGGCGAGCAGTACTTC.

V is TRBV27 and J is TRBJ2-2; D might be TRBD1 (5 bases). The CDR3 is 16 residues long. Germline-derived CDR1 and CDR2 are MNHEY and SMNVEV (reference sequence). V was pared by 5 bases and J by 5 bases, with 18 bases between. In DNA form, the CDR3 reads TGTGCCAGCAGTCCAGGGCCCCCCGAAGTTACCGGGGAGCTGTTTTTT. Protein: CASSPGPPEVTGELFF.

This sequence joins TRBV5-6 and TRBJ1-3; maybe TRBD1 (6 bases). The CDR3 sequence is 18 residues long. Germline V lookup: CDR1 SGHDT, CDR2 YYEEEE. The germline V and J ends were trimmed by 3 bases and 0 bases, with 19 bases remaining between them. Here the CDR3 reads CASSYQGIFSLSGNTIYF. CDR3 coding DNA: TGTGCCAGCAGCTACCAGGGGATTTTTTCTCTCTCTGGAAACACCATATATTTT.

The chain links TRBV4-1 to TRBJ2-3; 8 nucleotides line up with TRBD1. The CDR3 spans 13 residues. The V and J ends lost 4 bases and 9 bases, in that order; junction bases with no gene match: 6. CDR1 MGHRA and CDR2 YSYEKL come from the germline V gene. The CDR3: CASSLETGDTQYF. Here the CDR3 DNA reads TGCGCCAGCAGCCTTGAGACAGGGGACACGCAGTATTTT.